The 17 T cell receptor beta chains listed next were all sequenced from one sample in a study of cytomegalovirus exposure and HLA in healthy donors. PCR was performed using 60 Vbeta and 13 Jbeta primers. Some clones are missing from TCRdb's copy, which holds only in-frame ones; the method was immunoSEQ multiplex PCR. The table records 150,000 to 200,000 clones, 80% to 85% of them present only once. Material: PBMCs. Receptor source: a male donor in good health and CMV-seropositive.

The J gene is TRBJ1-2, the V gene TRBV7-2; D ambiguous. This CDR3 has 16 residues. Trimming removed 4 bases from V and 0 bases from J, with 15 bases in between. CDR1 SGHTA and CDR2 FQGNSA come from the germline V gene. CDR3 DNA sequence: TGTGCCAGCAGCTCCCCCGAGGGCTCCGCTAACTATGGCTACACCTTC. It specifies CASSSPEGSANYGYTF.

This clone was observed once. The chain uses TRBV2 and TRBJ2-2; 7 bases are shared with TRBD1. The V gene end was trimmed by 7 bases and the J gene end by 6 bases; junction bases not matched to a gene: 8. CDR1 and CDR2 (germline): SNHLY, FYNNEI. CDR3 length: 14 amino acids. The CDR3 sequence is CASTRDRPAGELFF. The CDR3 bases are TGTGCCAGCACTAGGGACAGACCAGCCGGGGAGCTGTTTTTT.

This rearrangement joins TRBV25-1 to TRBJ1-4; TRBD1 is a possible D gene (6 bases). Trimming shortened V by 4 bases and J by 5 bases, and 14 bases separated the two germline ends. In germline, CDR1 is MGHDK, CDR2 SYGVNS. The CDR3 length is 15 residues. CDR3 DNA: TGTGCCAGCAGTGGACCGGGACAAGTGAATGAAAAACTGTTTTTT. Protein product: CASSGPGQVNEKLFF.

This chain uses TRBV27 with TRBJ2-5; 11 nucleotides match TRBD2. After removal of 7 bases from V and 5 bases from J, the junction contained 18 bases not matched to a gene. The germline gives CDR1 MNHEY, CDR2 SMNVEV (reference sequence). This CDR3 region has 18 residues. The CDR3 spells CASNKGTSGSQRVETQYF. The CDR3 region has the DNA TGTGCCAGCAACAAGGGAACTAGCGGGAGCCAAAGGGTGGAGACCCAGTACTTC.

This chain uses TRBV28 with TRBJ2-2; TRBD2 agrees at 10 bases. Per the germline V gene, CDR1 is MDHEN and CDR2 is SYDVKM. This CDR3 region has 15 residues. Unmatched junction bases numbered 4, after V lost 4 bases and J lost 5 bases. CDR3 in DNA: TGTGCCAGCAGTTCTAGCGGGAGAGCTACCGGGGAGCTGTTTTTT. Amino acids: CASSSSGRATGELFF.

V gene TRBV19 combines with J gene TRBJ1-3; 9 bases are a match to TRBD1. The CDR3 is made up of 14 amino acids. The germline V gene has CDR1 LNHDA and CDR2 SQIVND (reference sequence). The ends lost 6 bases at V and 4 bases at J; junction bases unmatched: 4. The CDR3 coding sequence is TGTGCCAGTAGGCCGACAGGGGGAGGAAACACCATATATTTT. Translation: CASRPTGGGNTIYF.

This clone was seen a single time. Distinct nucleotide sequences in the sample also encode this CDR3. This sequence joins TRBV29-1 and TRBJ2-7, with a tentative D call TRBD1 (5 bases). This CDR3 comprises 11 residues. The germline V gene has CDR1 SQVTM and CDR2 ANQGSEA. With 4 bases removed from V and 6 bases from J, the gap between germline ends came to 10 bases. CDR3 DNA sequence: TGCAGCGTTGTTAGGGGCGGCGAGCAGTACTTC. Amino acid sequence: CSVVRGGEQYF.

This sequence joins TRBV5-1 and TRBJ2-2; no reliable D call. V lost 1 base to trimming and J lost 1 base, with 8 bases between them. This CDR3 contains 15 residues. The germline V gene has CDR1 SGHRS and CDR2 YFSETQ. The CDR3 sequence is CASSLRVVNTGELFF. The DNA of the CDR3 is TGCGCCAGCAGCTTGCGGGTGGTGAACACCGGGGAGCTGTTTTTT. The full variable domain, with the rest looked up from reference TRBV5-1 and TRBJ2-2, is KAGVTQTPRYLIKTRGQQVTLSCSPISGHRSVSWYQQTPGQGLQFLFEYFSETQRNKGNFPGRFSGRQFSNSRSEMNVSTLELGDSALYLCASSLRVVNTGELFFGEGSRLTVL.

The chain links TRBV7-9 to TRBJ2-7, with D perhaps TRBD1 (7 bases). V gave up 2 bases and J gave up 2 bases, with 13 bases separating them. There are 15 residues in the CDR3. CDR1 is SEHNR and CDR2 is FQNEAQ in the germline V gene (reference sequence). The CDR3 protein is CASSLFQGGTYEQYF. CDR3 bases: TGTGCCAGCAGCTTATTCCAGGGGGGCACCTACGAGCAGTACTTC.

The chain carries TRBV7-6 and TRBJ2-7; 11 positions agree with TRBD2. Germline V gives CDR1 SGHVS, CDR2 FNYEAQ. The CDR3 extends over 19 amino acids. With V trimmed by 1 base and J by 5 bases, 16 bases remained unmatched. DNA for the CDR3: TGTGCCAGCAGCTTAGACTCACCCTTAGCGGGAGGGGGTAAAGACGAGCAGTACTTC. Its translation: CASSLDSPLAGGGKDEQYF.

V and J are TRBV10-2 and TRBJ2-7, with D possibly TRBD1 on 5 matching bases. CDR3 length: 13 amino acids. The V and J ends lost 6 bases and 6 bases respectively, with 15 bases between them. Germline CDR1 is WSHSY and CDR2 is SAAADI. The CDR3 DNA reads TGCGCCAGCAGGGGGCCGGTGGGAAGCGAGCAGTACTTC. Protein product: CASRGPVGSEQYF.

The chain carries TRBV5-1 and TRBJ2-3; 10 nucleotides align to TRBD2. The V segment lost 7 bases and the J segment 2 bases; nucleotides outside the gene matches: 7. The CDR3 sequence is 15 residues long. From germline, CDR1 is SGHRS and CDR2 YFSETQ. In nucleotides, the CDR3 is TGCGCCAGCCGGCTAGCGGGAGTTTCCACAGATACGCAGTATTTT. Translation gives CASRLAGVSTDTQYF.

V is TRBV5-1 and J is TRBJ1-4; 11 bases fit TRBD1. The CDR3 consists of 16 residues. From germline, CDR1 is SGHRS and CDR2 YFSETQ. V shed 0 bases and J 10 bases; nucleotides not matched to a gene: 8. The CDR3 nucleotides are TGCGCCAGCAGCTTGGTGGGACAGGGGGGCGAAAGAAAACTGTTTTTT. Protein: CASSLVGQGGERKLFF.

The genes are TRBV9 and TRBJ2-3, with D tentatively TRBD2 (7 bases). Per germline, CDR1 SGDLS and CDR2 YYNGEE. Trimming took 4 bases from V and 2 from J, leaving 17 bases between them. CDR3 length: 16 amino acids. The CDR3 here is CASSFSEGGPTDTQYF. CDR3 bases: TGTGCCAGCAGCTTCTCGGAGGGGGGGCCCACAGATACGCAGTATTTT.

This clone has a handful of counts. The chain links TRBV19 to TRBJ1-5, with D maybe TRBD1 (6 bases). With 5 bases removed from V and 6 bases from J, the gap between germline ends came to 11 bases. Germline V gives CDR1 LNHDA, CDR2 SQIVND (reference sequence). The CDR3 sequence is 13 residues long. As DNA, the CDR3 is TGTGCCAGTAGTGCGGGAGGGGGTCAGCCCCAGCATTTT. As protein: CASSAGGGQPQHF.

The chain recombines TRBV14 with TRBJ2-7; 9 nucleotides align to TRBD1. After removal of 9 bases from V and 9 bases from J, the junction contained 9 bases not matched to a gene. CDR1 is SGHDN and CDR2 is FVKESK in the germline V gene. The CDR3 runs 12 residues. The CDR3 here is CARLLDRGRQYF. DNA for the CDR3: TGTGCCAGATTATTGGACAGGGGTAGGCAGTACTTC. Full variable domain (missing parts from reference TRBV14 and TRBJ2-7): EAGVTQFPSHSVIEKGQTVTLRCDPISGHDNLYWYRRVMGKEIKFLLHFVKESKQDESGMPNNRFLAERTGGTYSTLKVQPAELEDSGVYFCARLLDRGRQYFGPGTRLTVT.

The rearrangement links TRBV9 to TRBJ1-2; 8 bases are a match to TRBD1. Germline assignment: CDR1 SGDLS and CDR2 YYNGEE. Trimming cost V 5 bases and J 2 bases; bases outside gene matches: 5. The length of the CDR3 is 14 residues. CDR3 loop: CASRAGTGNYGYTF. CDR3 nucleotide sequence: TGTGCCAGCAGGGCCGGGACAGGCAACTATGGCTACACCTTC.